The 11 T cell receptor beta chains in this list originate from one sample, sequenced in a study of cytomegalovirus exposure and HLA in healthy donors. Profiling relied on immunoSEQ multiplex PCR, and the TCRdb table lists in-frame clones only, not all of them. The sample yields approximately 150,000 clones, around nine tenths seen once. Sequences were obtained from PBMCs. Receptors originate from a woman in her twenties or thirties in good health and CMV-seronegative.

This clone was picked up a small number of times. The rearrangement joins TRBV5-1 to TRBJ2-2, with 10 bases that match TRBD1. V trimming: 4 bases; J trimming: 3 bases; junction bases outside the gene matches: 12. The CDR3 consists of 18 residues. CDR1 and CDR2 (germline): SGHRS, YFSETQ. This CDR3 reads CASSGRDRGKEYTGELFF. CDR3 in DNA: TGCGCCAGCAGCGGCCGGGACAGGGGAAAGGAGTACACCGGGGAGCTGTTTTTT.

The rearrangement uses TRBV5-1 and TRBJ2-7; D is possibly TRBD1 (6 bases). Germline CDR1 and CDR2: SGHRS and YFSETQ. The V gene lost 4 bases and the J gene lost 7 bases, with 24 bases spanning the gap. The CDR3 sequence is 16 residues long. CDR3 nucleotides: TGCGCCAGCAGCGCCCCCGGACTCAGGGGTTCAAGGGAGCAGTACTTC. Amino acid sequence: CASSAPGLRGSREQYF.

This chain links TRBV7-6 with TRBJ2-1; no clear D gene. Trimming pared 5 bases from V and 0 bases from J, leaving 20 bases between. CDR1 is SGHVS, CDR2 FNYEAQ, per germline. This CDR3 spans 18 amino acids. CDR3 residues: CASSLRVSSPSSYNEQFF. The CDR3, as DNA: TGTGCCAGCAGCCTCCGGGTCTCCAGTCCGAGCTCCTACAATGAGCAGTTCTTC.

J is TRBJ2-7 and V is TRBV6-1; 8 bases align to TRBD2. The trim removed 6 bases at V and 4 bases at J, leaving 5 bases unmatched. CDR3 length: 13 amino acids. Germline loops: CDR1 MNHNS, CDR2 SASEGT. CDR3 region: CASSVRGAYEQYF. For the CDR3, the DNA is TGTGCCAGCAGCGTGCGGGGGGCGTACGAGCAGTACTTC.

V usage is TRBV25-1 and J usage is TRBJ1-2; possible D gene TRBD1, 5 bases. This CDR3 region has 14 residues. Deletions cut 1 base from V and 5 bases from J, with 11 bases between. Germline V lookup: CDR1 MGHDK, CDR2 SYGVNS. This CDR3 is CASSESDRIYGYTF. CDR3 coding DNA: TGTGCCAGCAGTGAATCTGACAGAATATATGGCTACACCTTC.

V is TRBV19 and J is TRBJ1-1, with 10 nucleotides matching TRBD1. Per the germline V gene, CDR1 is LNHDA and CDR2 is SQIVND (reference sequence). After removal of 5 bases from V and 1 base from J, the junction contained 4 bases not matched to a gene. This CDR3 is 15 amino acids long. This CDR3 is CASSYRTGGNTEAFF. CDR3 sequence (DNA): TGTGCCAGTAGTTACCGGACAGGGGGGAACACTGAAGCTTTCTTT. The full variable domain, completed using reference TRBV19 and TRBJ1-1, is DGGITQSPKYLFRKEGQNVTLSCEQNLNHDAMYWYRQDPGQGLRLIYYSQIVNDFQKGDIAEGYSVSREKKESFPLTVTSAQKNPTAFYLCASSYRTGGNTEAFFGQGTRLTVV.

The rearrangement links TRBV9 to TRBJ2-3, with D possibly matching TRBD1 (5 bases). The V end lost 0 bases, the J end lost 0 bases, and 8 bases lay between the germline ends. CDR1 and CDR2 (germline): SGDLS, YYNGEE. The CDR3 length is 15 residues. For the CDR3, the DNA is TGTGCCAGCAGCGTAGACAGGTTTAGCACAGATACGCAGTATTTT. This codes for CASSVDRFSTDTQYF.

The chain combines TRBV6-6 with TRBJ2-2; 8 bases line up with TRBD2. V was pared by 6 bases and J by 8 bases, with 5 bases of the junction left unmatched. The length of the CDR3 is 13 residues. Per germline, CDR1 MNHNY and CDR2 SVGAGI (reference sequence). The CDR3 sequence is CASRRGLVGELFF. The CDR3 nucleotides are TGTGCCAGCAGACGGGGACTAGTAGGGGAGCTGTTTTTT.

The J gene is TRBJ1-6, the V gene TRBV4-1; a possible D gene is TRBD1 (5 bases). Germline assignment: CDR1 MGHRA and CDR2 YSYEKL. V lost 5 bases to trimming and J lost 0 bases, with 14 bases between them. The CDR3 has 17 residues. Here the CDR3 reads CASSGSGGYSYNSPLHF. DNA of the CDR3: TGCGCCAGCAGCGGCAGCGGGGGATACTCCTATAATTCACCCCTCCACTTT.

CDR3 nucleotide sequence: TGTGCCAGCAGTCCAACAGGCCCTGGCTCCTACGAGCAGTACTTC. Translation gives CASSPTGPGSYEQYF. The gene calls are TRBV6-5 and TRBJ2-7; a possible D gene is TRBD1 (5 bases). Trimming cost V 5 bases and J 0 bases, with 14 bases left between them. The length of the CDR3 is 15 residues. Germline V gives CDR1 MNHEY, CDR2 SVGAGI.

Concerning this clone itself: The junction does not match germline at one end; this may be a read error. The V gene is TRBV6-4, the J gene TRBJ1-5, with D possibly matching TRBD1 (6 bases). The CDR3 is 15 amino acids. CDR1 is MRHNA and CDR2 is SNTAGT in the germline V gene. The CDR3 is CASSATGHSDQPQHF. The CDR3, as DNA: TGTGCCAGCAGTGCCACAGGGCATAGCGATCAGCCCCAGCATTTT.